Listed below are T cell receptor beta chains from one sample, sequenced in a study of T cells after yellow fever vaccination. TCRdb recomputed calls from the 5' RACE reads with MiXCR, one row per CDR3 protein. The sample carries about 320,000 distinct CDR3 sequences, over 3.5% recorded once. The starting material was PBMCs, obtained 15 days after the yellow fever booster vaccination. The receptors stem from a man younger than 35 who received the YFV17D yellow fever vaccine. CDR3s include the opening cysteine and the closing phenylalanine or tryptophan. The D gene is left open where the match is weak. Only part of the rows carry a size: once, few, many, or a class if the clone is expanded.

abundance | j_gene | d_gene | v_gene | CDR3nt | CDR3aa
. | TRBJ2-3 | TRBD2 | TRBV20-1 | TGCAGTGCTAGAGTTGGTGGCGGGGGGATTTTATTTGGTACAGATACGCAGTATTTT | CSARVGGGGILFGTDTQYF
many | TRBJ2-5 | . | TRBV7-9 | TGTGCCAGCAGCTCCGCGGGGGCGGTGTACCAAGAGACCCAGTACTTC | CASSSAGAVYQETQYF
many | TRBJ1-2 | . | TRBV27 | TGTGCCAGCAGTACAGGAGGTAACTATGGCTACACCTTC | CASSTGGNYGYTF
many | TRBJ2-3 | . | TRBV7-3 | TGTGCCAGCAGCTTCGGTAGCCTTAGCACAGATACGCAGTATTTT | CASSFGSLSTDTQYF
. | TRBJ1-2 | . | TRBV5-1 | TGCGCCAGCAGCCCCCGGGACAAAGGGTACACCTTC | CASSPRDKGYTF
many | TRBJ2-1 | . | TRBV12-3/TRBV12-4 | TGTGCCAGCAGGATACGGGGTGAGAGCTCCTACAATGAGCAGTTCTTC | CASRIRGESSYNEQFF
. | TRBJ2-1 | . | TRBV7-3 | TGTGCCAGCAGCCACTCGGGGGGCCGGCGGGATGAGCAGTTCTTC | CASSHSGGRRDEQFF
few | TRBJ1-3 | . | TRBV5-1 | TGCGCCAGCAGCTTGAATCTCAACAGTGGAAACACCATATATTTT | CASSLNLNSGNTIYF
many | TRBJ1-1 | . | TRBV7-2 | TGTGCCAGCAGCTTATTCAGGTGGGGGAACACTGAAGCTTTCTTT | CASSLFRWGNTEAFF
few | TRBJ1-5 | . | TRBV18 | TGTGCCAGCTCCGAGGGGGAAGGTCAGCCCCAGCATTTT | CASSEGEGQPQHF
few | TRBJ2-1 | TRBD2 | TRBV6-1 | TGTGCCTCTGGACTAGCGGGGGGGATTGAGCAGTTCTTC | CASGLAGGIEQFF
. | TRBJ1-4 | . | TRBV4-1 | TGCGCCAGCAGCCAAGTTATTTACGGTCGCTTGGGTAATGAAAAACTGTTTTTT | CASSQVIYGRLGNEKLFF
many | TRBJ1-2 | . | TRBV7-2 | TGTGCCAGCAGCTTAGTACGGAATACTAACTATGGCTACACCTTC | CASSLVRNTNYGYTF
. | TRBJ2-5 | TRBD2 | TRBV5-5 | TGTGCCAGCAGCCGTCAGCCGGGACTAGCGGGGGGGCGTGAGACCCAGTACTTC | CASSRQPGLAGGRETQYF
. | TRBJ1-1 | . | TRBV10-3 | TGTGCCATCAGTGGTCCGTTGAACACTGAAGCTTTCTTT | CAISGPLNTEAFF
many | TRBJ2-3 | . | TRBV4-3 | TGCGCCAGCAGCCAAGATTGGGCAGGGACTCGCACAGATACGCAGTATTTT | CASSQDWAGTRTDTQYF
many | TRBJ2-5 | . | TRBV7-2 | TGTGCCAGCAGCTTGATGGACGGACAAGAGACCCAGTACTTC | CASSLMDGQETQYF
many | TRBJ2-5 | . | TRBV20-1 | TGCAGTGCTAGAGATAGTCGCGGGGCCGTCGAGACCCAGTACTTC | CSARDSRGAVETQYF
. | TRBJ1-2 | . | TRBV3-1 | TGTGCCAGCAGCCAGACGATGGACAGCTACACCTTC | CASSQTMDSYTF
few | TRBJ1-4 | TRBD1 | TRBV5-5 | TGTGCCAGCAGCTTGCCAGGGGGTGAAAAACTGTTTTTT | CASSLPGGEKLFF
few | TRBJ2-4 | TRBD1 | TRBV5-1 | TGCGCCAGCAGCCTACACGGGACAGGAACGAACATTCAGTACTTC | CASSLHGTGTNIQYF
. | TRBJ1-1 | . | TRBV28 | TGTGCCAGCGATCGAGGGCTGTACACTGAAGCTTTCTTT | CASDRGLYTEAFF
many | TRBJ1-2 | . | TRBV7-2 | TGTGCCAGCAGCTTAAGCGGCGGCTTATCCTATGGCTACACCTTC | CASSLSGGLSYGYTF
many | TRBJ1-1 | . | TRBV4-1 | TGCGCCAGCAGCCAAAGGGGGAGTGAGGGCTTGACGAACACTGAAGCTTTCTTT | CASSQRGSEGLTNTEAFF
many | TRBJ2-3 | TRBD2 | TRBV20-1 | TGCAGTGCTCCTAGCGGGGGGGCCGAAGATACGCAGTATTTT | CSAPSGGAEDTQYF
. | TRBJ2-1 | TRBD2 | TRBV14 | TGTGCCAGCAGCCAAGTTAGCGGGGCTTTCTACAATGAGCAGTTCTTC | CASSQVSGAFYNEQFF
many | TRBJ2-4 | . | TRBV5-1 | TGCGCCAGCAGCATTTCGGACAAAAACATTCAGTACTTC | CASSISDKNIQYF
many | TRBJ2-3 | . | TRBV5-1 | TGCGCCAGCAGTCTTGAAGTTAGCACAGATACGCAGTATTTT | CASSLEVSTDTQYF
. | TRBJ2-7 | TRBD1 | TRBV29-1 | TGCAGCGTTGAAAGGTCGGACAGGGGGTTGCTCGAGCAGTACTTC | CSVERSDRGLLEQYF
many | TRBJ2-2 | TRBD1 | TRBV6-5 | TGTGCCAGCAGCCATCAACAGGGGCTCGGGGAGCTGTTTTTT | CASSHQQGLGELFF
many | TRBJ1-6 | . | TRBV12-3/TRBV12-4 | TGTGCCAGCAACCTACAGGGCAATAATTCACCCCTCCACTTT | CASNLQGNNSPLHF
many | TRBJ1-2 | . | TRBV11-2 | TGTGCCAGCAGCTTAGTGGCAGCGAACTATGGCTACACCTTC | CASSLVAANYGYTF
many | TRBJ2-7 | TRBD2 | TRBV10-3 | TGTGCCATCAGTGAACCTAGCGGGGGGATCGGATCCTACGAGCAGTACTTC | CAISEPSGGIGSYEQYF
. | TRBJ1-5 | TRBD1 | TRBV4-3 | TGCGCCAGCAGCCAAGGCCTGGGACAGAATCAGCCCCAGCATTTT | CASSQGLGQNQPQHF
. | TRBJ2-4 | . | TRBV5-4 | TGTGCCAGCAGCTTGGCGGGAAGCAAAAACATTCAGTACTTC | CASSLAGSKNIQYF
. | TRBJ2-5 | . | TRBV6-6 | TGTGCCAGCAGTTACGGGGGGGCCCGGGCTCAAGAGACCCAGTACTTC | CASSYGGARAQETQYF
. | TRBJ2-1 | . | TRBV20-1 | TGCAGTGTCGGGACTCCGTACAATGAGCAGTTCTTC | CSVGTPYNEQFF
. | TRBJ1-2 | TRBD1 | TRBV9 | TGTGCCAGCAGCGTCGGACAGGGCGCCAACTATGGCTACACCTTC | CASSVGQGANYGYTF
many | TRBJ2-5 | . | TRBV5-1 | TGCGCCAGCAGCTTCCTTGGATCGAACCAAGAGACCCAGTACTTC | CASSFLGSNQETQYF
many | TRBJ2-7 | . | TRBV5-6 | TGTGCCAGCAGCTTGGTTCGGGGACCTCCCTACGAGCAGTACTTC | CASSLVRGPPYEQYF
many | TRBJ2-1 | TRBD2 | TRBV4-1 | TGCGCCAGCAGCCAGCAGCGGGGGTACAATGAGCAGTTCTTC | CASSQQRGYNEQFF
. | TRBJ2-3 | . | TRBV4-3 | TGCGCCAGCAGCCAAGAACCCCACGGGTATACGCAGTATTTT | CASSQEPHGYTQYF
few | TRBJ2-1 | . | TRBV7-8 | TGTGCCAGCACCCCCGGGGGAAGGTATGAGCAGTTCTTC | CASTPGGRYEQFF